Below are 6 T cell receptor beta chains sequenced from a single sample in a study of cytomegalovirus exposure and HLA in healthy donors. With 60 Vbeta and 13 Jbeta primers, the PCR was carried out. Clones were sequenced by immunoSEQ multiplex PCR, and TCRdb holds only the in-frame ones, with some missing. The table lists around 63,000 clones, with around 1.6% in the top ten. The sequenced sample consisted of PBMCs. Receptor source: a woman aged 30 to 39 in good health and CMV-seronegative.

The CDR3 sequence: CASSQDGRGEGQETQYF. In DNA, the CDR3 is TGCGCCAGCAGCCAAGATGGGAGGGGCGAGGGCCAAGAGACCCAGTACTTC. This chain joins TRBV4-1 and TRBJ2-5; 7 nucleotides agree with TRBD2. CDR1 and CDR2 (germline): MGHRA, YSYEKL. The CDR3 is 17 amino acids. After removal of 0 bases from V and 1 base from J, the junction contained 8 bases not matched to a gene.

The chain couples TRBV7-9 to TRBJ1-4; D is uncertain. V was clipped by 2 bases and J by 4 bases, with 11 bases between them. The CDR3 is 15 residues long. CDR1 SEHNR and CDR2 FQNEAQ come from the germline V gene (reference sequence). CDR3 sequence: CASSLISGNNEKLFF. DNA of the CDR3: TGTGCCAGCAGCTTAATTTCGGGGAATAATGAAAAACTGTTTTTT. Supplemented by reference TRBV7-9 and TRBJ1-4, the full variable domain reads DTGVSQNPRHKITKRGQNVTFRCDPISEHNRLYWYRQTLGQGPEFLTYFQNEAQLEKSRLLSDRFSAERPKGSFSTLEIQRTEQGDSAMYLCASSLISGNNEKLFFGSGTQLSVL.

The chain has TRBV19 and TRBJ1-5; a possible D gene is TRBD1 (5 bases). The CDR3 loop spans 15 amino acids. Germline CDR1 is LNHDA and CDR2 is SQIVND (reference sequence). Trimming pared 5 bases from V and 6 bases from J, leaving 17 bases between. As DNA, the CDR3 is TGTGCCAGTAGTCCTTGGGACGACGGGGGTCAGCCCCAGCATTTT. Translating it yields CASSPWDDGGQPQHF.

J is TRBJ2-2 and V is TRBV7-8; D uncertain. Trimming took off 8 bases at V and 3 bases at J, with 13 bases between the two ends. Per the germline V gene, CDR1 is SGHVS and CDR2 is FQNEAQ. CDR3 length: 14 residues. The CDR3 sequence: CASDSLVDTGELFF. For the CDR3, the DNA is TGTGCCAGCGACTCACTGGTGGACACCGGGGAGCTGTTTTTT. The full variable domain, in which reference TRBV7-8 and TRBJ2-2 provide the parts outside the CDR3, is GAGVSQSPRYKVAKRGQDVALRCDPISGHVSLFWYQQALGQGPEFLTYFQNEAQLDKSGLPSDRFFAERPEGSVSTLKIQRTQQEDSAVYLCASDSLVDTGELFFGEGSRLTVL.

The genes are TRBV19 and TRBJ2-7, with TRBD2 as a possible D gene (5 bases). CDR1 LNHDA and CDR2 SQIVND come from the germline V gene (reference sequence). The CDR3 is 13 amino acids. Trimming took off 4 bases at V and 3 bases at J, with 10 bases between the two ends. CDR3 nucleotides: TGTGCCAGTAGTACCCTACGGGGCTACGAGCAGTACTTC. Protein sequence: CASSTLRGYEQYF.

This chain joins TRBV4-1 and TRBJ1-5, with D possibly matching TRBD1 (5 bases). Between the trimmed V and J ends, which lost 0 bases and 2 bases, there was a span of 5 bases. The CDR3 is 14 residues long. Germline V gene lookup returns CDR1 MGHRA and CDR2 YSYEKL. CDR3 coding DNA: TGCGCCAGCAGCCAAGAGGGGCGCAATCAGCCCCAGCATTTT. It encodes CASSQEGRNQPQHF.